The 27 T cell receptor beta chains given below trace back to one sample, sequenced in a study of vaccination and CD4 T cells after COVID-19. The antigens these receptors bind are not known. Cultured CD4+ T cells had their DNA profiled by the Oncomine TCR Beta short-read assay. TCRdb used MiXCR to reprocess the PCR reads, holding one entry per CDR3 protein. The sample shows under 3,000 distinct CDR3 sequences, around 24% of them seen only once. The treatment is: approximately 9-day PBMC culture with coronavirus spike peptide pools or control peptides (ViraFEST assay). The sequencing sample was made of CD4+ T cells from blood, cultured in vitro. These receptors were collected from a human donor who had recovered from COVID-19.

By its share, this clonotype is hyperexpanded (1% or more). The chain employs TRBV6-5 and TRBJ2-7, with TRBD1 identical over 10 bases. J lost 3 bases, V lost 7 bases, and 9 bases had no gene match. CDR1 MNHEY and CDR2 SVGAGI come from the germline V gene. This CDR3 has 15 amino acids. Here the CDR3 reads CASTYSTGGVYEQYF. In DNA form, the CDR3 reads TGTGCCAGCACCTACTCGACAGGGGGCGTCTACGAGCAGTACTTC.

The rearrangement uses TRBV20-1 and TRBJ2-3, with unresolved D. The V and J ends lost 2 bases and 2 bases respectively, with 5 bases between them. Germline lookup yields CDR1 DFQATT and CDR2 SNEGSKA (reference sequence). The CDR3 runs to 12 residues. The CDR3 DNA follows: TGCAGTGCTAGAATGGTCACAGATACGCAGTATTTT. Translating gives CSARMVTDTQYF.

The chain couples TRBV5-4 to TRBJ1-1; D is possibly TRBD1 (5 bases). V shed 3 bases and J shed 1 base, with 19 bases lying between them. Per the germline V gene, CDR1 is SGHNT and CDR2 is YYREEE (reference sequence). This CDR3 is 17 amino acids long. This CDR3 is CASSSHKSRESNTEAFF. The CDR3, as DNA: TGTGCCAGCAGCTCACACAAAAGCAGGGAATCGAACACTGAAGCTTTCTTT.

The chain is built from TRBV4-1 and TRBJ2-7, with 8 bases matching TRBD2. V gave up 2 bases and J gave up 3 bases; unmatched junction bases: 6. There are 15 residues in the CDR3. CDR1 and CDR2 (germline): MGHRA, YSYEKL. CDR3 sequence: CASSQTEREIYEQYF. The CDR3 region has the DNA TGCGCCAGCAGCCAAACTGAGCGGGAGATCTACGAGCAGTACTTC.

The chain recombines TRBV5-1 with TRBJ2-1, with 10 positions matching TRBD2. J was trimmed by 0 bases and V by 4 bases; bases with no gene match: 7. The CDR3 has 17 residues. Germline CDR1 and CDR2: SGHRS and YFSETQ. The CDR3 region is CASSPRLAGGSYNEQFF. The CDR3 DNA sequence: TGCGCCAGCAGCCCAAGACTAGCGGGTGGCTCCTACAATGAGCAGTTCTTC.

This clonotype ranks as large. This rearrangement joins TRBV6-1 to TRBJ2-2; D is unclear. Trimming cost V 6 bases and J 0 bases, with 14 bases left between them. Looked up from germline, CDR1 is MNHNS and CDR2 is SASEGT. The CDR3 is 16 residues long. CDR3 sequence reads: CASSPARSANTGELFF. CDR3 coding DNA: TGTGCCAGCAGCCCCGCTAGGAGCGCGAACACCGGGGAGCTGTTTTTT.

In this sample, this clonotype is medium-sized. V and J are TRBV25-1 and TRBJ2-1; a weak D match, TRBD2 (5 bases). The germline CDR1 and CDR2 sequences are MGHDK and SYGVNS. The CDR3 length is 15 residues. V shed 2 bases and J shed 0 bases, with 8 bases lying between them. CDR3 in DNA: TGTGCCAGCAGTGAACTCGGGATCTCCTACAATGAGCAGTTCTTC. Protein product: CASSELGISYNEQFF.

By sample fraction, this clonotype is large. The chain combines TRBV6-1 with TRBJ1-6, with D maybe TRBD1 (5 bases). Trimming took 5 bases from V and 10 from J, leaving 18 bases between them. The germline gives CDR1 MNHNS, CDR2 SASEGT. The CDR3 covers 15 residues. The CDR3 DNA follows: TGTGCCAGCAGTCCCCGGCAGGGTGTCAGATCACCCCTCCACTTT. Its translation: CASSPRQGVRSPLHF.

This clonotype qualifies as medium-sized. This chain links TRBV5-1 with TRBJ1-3, with D unclear. V lost 0 bases, J lost 4 bases, and 8 bases lay in between. CDR3 length equals 14 residues. Germline values: CDR1 SGHRS, CDR2 YFSETQ. The CDR3 protein is CASSLEGIGNTIYF. In DNA, the CDR3 is TGCGCCAGCAGCTTGGAAGGGATAGGAAACACCATATATTTT.

CDR3 coding DNA: TGTGCCAGCAGCTTAGAGAGCGACCCCAGCACAGATACGCAGTATTTT. Translated, it gives CASSLESDPSTDTQYF. This chain joins TRBV7-2 and TRBJ2-3; no firm D call. V gave up 1 base and J gave up 0 bases, with 11 bases separating them. Germline lookup yields CDR1 SGHTA and CDR2 FQGNSA. The CDR3 sequence is 16 residues long.

This clonotype was found a few times. The chain employs TRBV21-1 and TRBJ2-5; TRBD1, the table's D call, lacks a check against the DNA. TRBV21-1 corresponds to a pseudogene. The CDR3 runs 15 residues. This CDR3 reads CASSKDLPRGETQYF. CDR3 nucleotides: TGTGCCAGCAGCAAAGATCTTCCCAGGGGGGAGACCCAGTACTTC.

The rearrangement joins TRBV20-1 to TRBJ2-7; D remains ambiguous. This CDR3 comprises 14 residues. Per germline, CDR1 DFQATT and CDR2 SNEGSKA (reference sequence). V lost 0 bases to trimming and J lost 3 bases, with 12 bases between them. CDR3 DNA sequence: TGCAGTGCTAGAGATATAATGGCAGGCTACGAGCAGTACTTC. It translates to CSARDIMAGYEQYF.

This clonotype was counted between two and nine times. This chain uses TRBV11-2 with TRBJ1-6; 7 nucleotides line up with TRBD1. With V trimmed by 5 bases and J by 5 bases, 6 bases remained unmatched. The CDR3 extends over 15 amino acids. Per the germline V gene, CDR1 is SGHAT and CDR2 is FQNNGV. The chain's CDR3 is CASSPYRGHNSPLHF. Written as DNA, the CDR3 is TGTGCCAGCAGCCCCTACAGGGGACATAATTCACCCCTCCACTTT. Based on the CDR3 plus reference TRBV11-2 and TRBJ1-6, the full variable domain is EAGVAQSPRYKIIEKRQSVAFWCNPISGHATLYWYQQILGQGPKLLIQFQNNGVVDDSQLPKDRFSAERLKGVDSTLKIQPAKLEDSAVYLCASSPYRGHNSPLHFGNGTRLTVT.

The chain couples TRBV7-2 to TRBJ2-5, with TRBD1 matching over 7 bases. V lost 2 bases, J lost 1 base, and 10 bases stayed unmatched. The CDR3 consists of 17 residues. Germline V gene lookup returns CDR1 SGHTA and CDR2 FQGNSA. The CDR3 DNA reads as TGTGCCAGCAGCTTAATAAGAGCGACAGGGCCCCAAGAGACCCAGTACTTC. Translating it yields CASSLIRATGPQETQYF.

V gene TRBV7-2 combines with J gene TRBJ2-1; unclear D gene. The CDR3 covers 16 residues. V gave up 5 bases and J gave up 0 bases, with 14 bases separating them. Germline V gene lookup returns CDR1 SGHTA and CDR2 FQGNSA. The CDR3 nucleotides are TGTGCCAGCAGCCCGAAGGGCCTTAGCTCCTACAATGAGCAGTTCTTC. It encodes CASSPKGLSSYNEQFF.

V and J are TRBV10-3 and TRBJ2-5, with 12 bases identical to TRBD1. V lost 5 bases and J lost 5; bases outside the gene matches: 6. Germline V gene data show CDR1 as ENHRY and CDR2 as SYGVKD. The CDR3 contains 15 residues. In DNA form, the CDR3 reads TGTGCCATCAGTATGGGACAGGGGGCCCTTGAGACCCAGTACTTC. This gives the protein CAISMGQGALETQYF.

This clonotype is labeled as medium-sized. The CDR3 region has the DNA TGTGCCACCAGTGACCCCGATCTAGCGGCCACAGATACGCAGTATTTT. Translated: CATSDPDLAATDTQYF. The rearrangement uses TRBV24-1 and TRBJ2-3, with TRBD2 identical over 7 bases. Germline V gives CDR1 KGHDR, CDR2 SFDVKD. The CDR3 is 16 amino acids. The junction had 8 bases not matched to a gene; V was cut back by 4 bases and J by 2 bases.

This chain joins TRBV2 and TRBJ2-1, with 10 positions matching TRBD2. The germline V gene has CDR1 SNHLY and CDR2 FYNNEI. With 4 bases clipped from V and 9 bases from J, the junction kept 6 bases outside the gene matches. CDR3 length: 14 amino acids. CDR3 sequence (DNA): TGTGCCAGCAGTGTCGAGCGGGAGGGTCTTGAGCAGTTCTTC. Translation: CASSVEREGLEQFF.

The rearrangement links TRBV5-1 to TRBJ2-7; TRBD1 matches 7 bases. The V gene end was trimmed by 4 bases and the J gene end by 2 bases; junction bases not matched to a gene: 3. CDR3 size: 13 residues. Germline CDR1 reads SGHRS; CDR2 reads YFSETQ. The CDR3 region is CASSRDSTYEQYF. CDR3 DNA sequence: TGCGCCAGCAGCCGGGACAGCACCTACGAGCAGTACTTC.

This clonotype was detected only a few times. This chain uses TRBV19 with TRBJ1-5; D is ambiguous. Germline-derived CDR1 and CDR2 are LNHDA and SQIVND (reference sequence). The CDR3 consists of 13 residues. The V end was cut by 6 bases, the J end by 3 bases, with 9 bases between. CDR3 sequence: CASSHIYNQPQHF. DNA for the CDR3: TGTGCCAGTAGCCACATATACAATCAGCCCCAGCATTTT.

This clonotype is labeled as large. The rearrangement uses TRBV20-1 and TRBJ2-1; maybe TRBD2 (7 bases). Germline V gene lookup returns CDR1 DFQATT and CDR2 SNEGSKA (reference sequence). This CDR3 has 19 amino acids. Trimming took 3 bases from V and 4 from J, leaving 28 bases between them. CDR3 nucleotides: TGCAGTGCTAGCAGAACGGGGGGCATGGGGACAAGTTTATACAATGAGCAGTTCTTC. It specifies CSASRTGGMGTSLYNEQFF.

J is TRBJ1-1 and V is TRBV6-5; D is ambiguous. The CDR3 spans 14 residues. Germline V gives CDR1 MNHEY, CDR2 SVGAGI. V shed 4 bases and J shed 0 bases, with 9 bases lying between them. The CDR3 region is CASSLVGMNTEAFF. The CDR3 DNA follows: TGTGCCAGCAGTTTAGTCGGGATGAACACTGAAGCTTTCTTT.

This clonotype has more than one count but fewer than ten. This rearrangement joins TRBV7-3 to TRBJ2-3, with D unclear. The germline V gene has CDR1 SGHTA and CDR2 FQGTGA. The CDR3 has 14 amino acids. V was clipped by 3 bases and J by 6 bases, with 13 bases between them. CDR3 amino acids: CASSLRPFTDTQYF. The CDR3 region has the DNA TGTGCCAGCAGCTTGAGACCATTCACGGATACGCAGTATTTT.

V and J are TRBV18 and TRBJ1-3, with TRBD1 matching over 8 bases. Trimming removed 3 bases from V and 3 bases from J; junction bases left unmatched: 4. Looked up from germline, CDR1 is KGHSH and CDR2 is LQKENI. CDR3 length: 15 amino acids. CDR3 in DNA: TGTGCCAGCTCACCGGCAGGACAGGGTGGAAACACCATATATTTT. Residues: CASSPAGQGGNTIYF.

There are a few counts of this clonotype. The V gene is TRBV20-1, the J gene TRBJ2-5; TRBD2 matches at 15 bases. This CDR3 is 16 amino acids long. Germline V gene sequence: CDR1 DFQATT, CDR2 SNEGSKA (reference sequence). V dropped 6 bases and J dropped 9; count of bases not matched to a gene: 14. CDR3 loop: CSAPTGLAGGSGAQYF. DNA of the CDR3: TGCAGTGCACCGACAGGACTAGCGGGAGGGTCCGGGGCCCAGTACTTC.

The chain recombines TRBV5-1 with TRBJ1-6; no definite D call. This CDR3 contains 16 residues. V lost 4 bases and J lost 0, with 11 bases in between. Germline CDR1 reads SGHRS; CDR2 reads YFSETQ. Written as DNA, the CDR3 is TGCGCCAGCAGCCCTGGGATGAGCTCCTATAATTCACCCCTCCACTTT. This encodes CASSPGMSSYNSPLHF.

This chain joins TRBV20-1 and TRBJ2-7; D unresolved. CDR1 is DFQATT and CDR2 is SNEGSKA in the germline V gene (reference sequence). This CDR3 is 9 amino acids long. The DNA for the CDR3 is TGCAGGATACATAGCGAGCAGTACTTC. Protein product: CRIHSEQYF.